The 12 T cell receptor beta chains in this list originate from one sample, sequenced in a study of blood T cell repertoires in COVID-19. Clones were sequenced by immunoSEQ multiplex PCR, and TCRdb holds only the in-frame ones, with some missing. In the table there are tens of thousands of clones, roughly 90% of which are singletons. The sequencing input was peripheral blood. These receptor sequences come from a woman aged 80 or over with acute or convalescent COVID-19.

The rearrangement links TRBV15 to TRBJ1-3; no reliable D call. The CDR3 sequence is 13 residues long. Germline assignment: CDR1 LNHNV and CDR2 YYDKDF (reference sequence). V was shortened by 9 bases and J by 3 bases, with 12 bases between the two germline ends. In nucleotides, the CDR3 is TGTGCCACGAGGGCCCCTGGTGGAAACACCATATATTTT. Translating it yields CATRAPGGNTIYF.

The V call is TRBV9, the J call TRBJ2-3; possible D gene TRBD2, 5 bases. V shed 0 bases and J shed 2 bases, with 13 bases lying between them. Germline V gene lookup returns CDR1 SGDLS and CDR2 YYNGEE. This CDR3 comprises 16 residues. CDR3 sequence (DNA): TGTGCCAGCAGCGTAGGAGATAGCGCTCTCACAGATACGCAGTATTTT. It codes for CASSVGDSALTDTQYF.

The rearrangement uses TRBV19 and TRBJ2-1; 9 nucleotides align to TRBD2. This CDR3 comprises 16 residues. Unmatched junction bases numbered 10, after V lost 5 bases and J lost 5 bases. Germline values: CDR1 LNHDA, CDR2 SQIVND (reference sequence). The CDR3 sequence is CASSPTQRGAHNEQFF. CDR3 coding DNA: TGTGCCAGTAGTCCGACCCAGCGGGGGGCCCACAATGAGCAGTTCTTC.

This sequence joins TRBV19 and TRBJ1-1; 7 bases map to TRBD1. The ends lost 7 bases at V and 4 bases at J; junction bases unmatched: 12. The length of the CDR3 is 15 residues. Germline V CDR1 and CDR2: LNHDA, SQIVND (reference sequence). CDR3 DNA sequence: TGTGCCAGTACCCCTGACAGGGAAGGGTTCACTGAAGCTTTCTTT. Translated, it gives CASTPDREGFTEAFF.

The chain carries TRBV28 and TRBJ2-7, with D possibly being TRBD2 (5 bases). The germline gives CDR1 MDHEN, CDR2 SYDVKM. This CDR3 contains 15 residues. V was cut by 3 bases and J by 3 bases, with 15 bases left in between. CDR3 DNA sequence: TGTGCCAGCAGTTTTCTTGGGAGTGGGAACTACGAGCAGTACTTC. This sequence encodes CASSFLGSGNYEQYF.

J is TRBJ1-4 and V is TRBV6-5, with D unclear. Trimming shortened V by 6 bases and J by 1 base, and 12 bases separated the two germline ends. CDR1 is MNHEY and CDR2 is SVGAGI in the germline V gene. The length of the CDR3 is 15 residues. Here the CDR3 DNA reads TGTGCCAGCAGGTGGGATCGGGGAACTAATGAAAAACTGTTTTTT. Residues: CASRWDRGTNEKLFF.

This chain connects TRBV3-1 (or the pseudogene TRBV3-2) to TRBJ1-5; 7 bases are a match to TRBD1. This CDR3 is 14 amino acids long. Germline V gene sequence: CDR1 LGHDT, CDR2 YNNKEL (reference sequence). The J segment lost 4 bases and the V segment lost 2 bases, leaving 2 bases of the junction unmatched. In DNA, the CDR3 is TGTGCCAGCAGCCAAAGGGGGCGAAATCAGCCCCAGCATTTT. Its protein is CASSQRGRNQPQHF.

The genes are TRBV5-1 and TRBJ2-7; 9 bases are shared with TRBD2. V lost 0 bases to trimming and J lost 0 bases; unmatched junction nucleotides: 10. The CDR3 contains 18 residues. The germline V gene encodes CDR1 SGHRS and CDR2 YFSETQ. This chain's CDR3 is CASSLGISGGLSSYEQYF. In nucleotides, the CDR3 is TGCGCCAGCAGCTTGGGGATTAGCGGGGGCCTTAGCTCCTACGAGCAGTACTTC.

J is TRBJ2-3 and V is TRBV24-1; D is perhaps TRBD2 (6 bases). Trimming removed 7 bases from V and 1 base from J, with 14 bases in between. Germline V CDR1 and CDR2: KGHDR, SFDVKD. The CDR3 runs 15 residues. This CDR3 is CATSLDYQGTDTQYF. In DNA, the CDR3 is TGTGCCACCAGCTTGGACTACCAGGGCACAGATACGCAGTATTTT.

The J gene is TRBJ1-5, the V gene TRBV9; D is unresolved. CDR1 SGDLS and CDR2 YYNGEE come from the germline V gene. This CDR3 comprises 13 residues. V was pared by 9 bases and J by 0 bases, with 10 bases between. CDR3 protein: CAIGRYSNQPQHF. The CDR3 nucleotides are TGTGCCATAGGGAGGTATAGCAATCAGCCCCAGCATTTT.

The chain carries TRBV10-1 and TRBJ2-7; 10 nucleotides line up with TRBD1. Germline-derived CDR1 and CDR2 are WNHNN and SYGVQD (reference sequence). There are 14 residues in the CDR3. V was pared by 6 bases and J by 5 bases, with 7 bases of the junction left unmatched. The CDR3 DNA sequence: TGCGCCAGCAGCCAGGACAGGGGGGAGGACGAGCAGTACGTC. It encodes CASSQDRGEDEQYV.

V usage is TRBV4-1 and J usage is TRBJ2-1; tentative D call: TRBD2 (6 bases). The CDR3 sequence is 18 residues long. V lost 4 bases, J lost 7 bases, and 26 bases lay in between. The germline V gene encodes CDR1 MGHRA and CDR2 YSYEKL. CDR3 region: CASSRVDLGFGGENEQFF. As DNA, the CDR3 is TGCGCCAGCAGCCGGGTGGATCTTGGGTTCGGGGGAGAAAATGAGCAGTTCTTC.